The clone carrying this T cell receptor (beta chain) was seen only a few times. This specimen comes from a study of T cells after yellow fever vaccination. Germline CDR1 and CDR2: SGHKS and YYEKEE (reference sequence). The CDR3 covers 18 residues. Trimming stripped 0 bases from V and 6 bases from J, with 22 bases between. A universal primer site and UMIs were added as TCR cDNA was made by 5'RACE template switching. MiXCR, run by TCRdb on the 5' RACE reads, gives a single entry per CDR3 protein. Of approximately 610,000 distinct CDR3 sequences in the sample, roughly 17% were seen once. The chain has TRBV5-5 and TRBJ2-1, with D unclear. Here the sequenced sample was PBMCs, taken about 5 days after the first yellow fever vaccination. This TCR was recovered from a man between 18 and 35 years old who received the YFV17D yellow fever vaccine. The CDR3 DNA reads TGTGCCAGCAGCTTGGTCCCCCTCCGGGTTATTGGGTCCAATGAGCAGTTCTTC. Its translation: CASSLVPLRVIGSNEQFF.